Presented here are 9 T cell receptor beta chains from one specimen sequenced in a study of beta chain features in type 1 diabetes. The study, taken as a whole, reports: Shorter TCRB CDR3s, moderately but significantly so, were found in Type 1 diabetes patients in all four CD4+ subsets.

Expressed TCRB transcripts were sequenced because the entire RNA isolate underwent reverse transcription. This table comes from immunoSEQ multiplex PCR, and its TCRdb copy is limited to in-frame clones, with some not included. This repertoire shows hundreds of thousands of clones, around 15% found once; its top ten account for 0.035% to 0.045%. Their antigen targets remain unknown. Sequencing was done on a sample of naive CD4+ T cells from blood. These receptor sequences come from a man younger than 35 with type 1 diabetes.

This clone was detected only a few times. This rearrangement joins TRBV5-4 to TRBJ2-3, with 12 bases identical to TRBD2. The CDR3 runs 17 residues. V gave up 2 bases and J gave up 3 bases; unmatched junction bases: 7. In germline, CDR1 is SGHNT, CDR2 YYREEE (reference sequence). CDR3 DNA: TGTGCCAGCAGCTTAAGACTAGCGGGAGACCCTACAGATACGCAGTATTTT. It yields the protein CASSLRLAGDPTDTQYF. Complete variable domain (other parts from reference TRBV5-4 and TRBJ2-3): ETGVTQSPTHLIKTRGQQVTLRCSSQSGHNTVSWYQQALGQGPQFIFQYYREEENGRGNFPPRFSGLQFPNYSSELNVNALELDDSALYLCASSLRLAGDPTDTQYFGPGTRLTVL.

This clone was seen a few times. V and J are TRBV29-1 and TRBJ1-2; D is ambiguous. The V gene lost 8 bases and the J gene lost 7 bases, with 23 bases spanning the gap. The CDR3 runs 14 residues. Germline V gene lookup returns CDR1 SQVTM and CDR2 ANQGSEA. The CDR3 region is CSSLDRSREGGYTF. In DNA, the CDR3 is TGCAGCTCCCTGGACCGGTCTCGAGAGGGTGGCTACACCTTC.

In regard to this clone: The same CDR3 is also encoded by other DNA sequences in this sample. The gene calls are TRBV30 and TRBJ2-7; the D is unclear. Germline V gene lookup returns CDR1 GTSNPN and CDR2 SVGIG (reference sequence). V lost 0 bases and J lost 4, with 4 bases in between. The CDR3 is made up of 11 amino acids. The CDR3 DNA is TGTGCCTGGAGTGTAAATTACGAGCAGTACTTC. Translation: CAWSVNYEQYF.

This rearrangement joins TRBV27 to TRBJ2-3; the match to TRBD1 covers 12 bases. The junction had 17 bases not matched to a gene; V was cut back by 5 bases and J by 2 bases. The V gene's germline CDR1 is MNHEY and CDR2 SMNVEV (reference sequence). The CDR3 totals 20 residues. The CDR3 is CASSPTLGTGGFYFTDTQYF. The CDR3 DNA reads as TGTGCCAGCAGTCCGACCCTGGGGACAGGGGGCTTTTATTTCACAGATACGCAGTATTTT.

V gene TRBV7-3 combines with J gene TRBJ2-1, with D tentatively TRBD2 (5 bases). V dropped 1 base and J dropped 10 bases, with 11 bases sitting between them. There are 13 residues in the CDR3. CDR1 is SGHTA and CDR2 is FQGTGA in the germline V gene. CDR3 nucleotide sequence: TGTGCCAGCAGCTTAAGTGTCGGACTGGAGCAGTTCTTC. Protein sequence: CASSLSVGLEQFF.

This clone was detected a few times. The genes are TRBV7-6 and TRBJ2-7; D possibly uses TRBD1 or TRBD2 (5 bases each). CDR3 length: 16 amino acids. V lost 5 bases and J lost 3, with 20 bases in between. Germline-derived CDR1 and CDR2 are SGHVS and FNYEAQ. DNA of the CDR3: TGTGCCAGCAGCCGAGACCTCGGGGCGGGCCTCTACGAGCAGTACTTC. The encoded protein is CASSRDLGAGLYEQYF.

The chain uses TRBV7-9 and TRBJ2-7, with no clear D. Germline CDR1 and CDR2: SEHNR and FQNEAQ (reference sequence). The CDR3 spans 16 residues. Trimming took 1 base from V and 0 from J, leaving 13 bases between them. The CDR3 reads CASSLGYSGNSYEQYF. The CDR3 nucleotides read TGTGCCAGCAGCTTAGGATATTCGGGCAACTCCTACGAGCAGTACTTC. Together with reference TRBV7-9 and TRBJ2-7, the CDR3 gives the full variable domain: DTGVSQNPRHKITKRGQNVTFRCDPISEHNRLYWYRQTLGQGPEFLTYFQNEAQLEKSRLLSDRFSAERPKGSFSTLEIQRTEQGDSAMYLCASSLGYSGNSYEQYFGPGTRLTVT.

The chain recombines TRBV7-2 with TRBJ2-2; 7 nucleotides align to TRBD2. Germline CDR1 SGHTA, CDR2 FQGNSA. CDR3 length: 16 residues. After removal of 5 bases from V and 4 bases from J, the junction contained 10 bases not matched to a gene. This CDR3 reads CASSRPASGITGELFF. The CDR3 region has the DNA TGTGCCAGCAGCCGTCCAGCTAGCGGAATCACCGGGGAGCTGTTTTTT.

This clone has just a few counts. The chain employs TRBV7-3 and TRBJ1-1, with D maybe TRBD1 (6 bases). Germline assignment: CDR1 SGHTA and CDR2 FQGTGA. V dropped 2 bases and J dropped 2 bases, with 9 bases sitting between them. This CDR3 region has 14 residues. CDR3 residues: CASSLSQGNTEAFF. The DNA of the CDR3 is TGTGCCAGCAGCTTATCACAGGGAAACACTGAAGCTTTCTTT.